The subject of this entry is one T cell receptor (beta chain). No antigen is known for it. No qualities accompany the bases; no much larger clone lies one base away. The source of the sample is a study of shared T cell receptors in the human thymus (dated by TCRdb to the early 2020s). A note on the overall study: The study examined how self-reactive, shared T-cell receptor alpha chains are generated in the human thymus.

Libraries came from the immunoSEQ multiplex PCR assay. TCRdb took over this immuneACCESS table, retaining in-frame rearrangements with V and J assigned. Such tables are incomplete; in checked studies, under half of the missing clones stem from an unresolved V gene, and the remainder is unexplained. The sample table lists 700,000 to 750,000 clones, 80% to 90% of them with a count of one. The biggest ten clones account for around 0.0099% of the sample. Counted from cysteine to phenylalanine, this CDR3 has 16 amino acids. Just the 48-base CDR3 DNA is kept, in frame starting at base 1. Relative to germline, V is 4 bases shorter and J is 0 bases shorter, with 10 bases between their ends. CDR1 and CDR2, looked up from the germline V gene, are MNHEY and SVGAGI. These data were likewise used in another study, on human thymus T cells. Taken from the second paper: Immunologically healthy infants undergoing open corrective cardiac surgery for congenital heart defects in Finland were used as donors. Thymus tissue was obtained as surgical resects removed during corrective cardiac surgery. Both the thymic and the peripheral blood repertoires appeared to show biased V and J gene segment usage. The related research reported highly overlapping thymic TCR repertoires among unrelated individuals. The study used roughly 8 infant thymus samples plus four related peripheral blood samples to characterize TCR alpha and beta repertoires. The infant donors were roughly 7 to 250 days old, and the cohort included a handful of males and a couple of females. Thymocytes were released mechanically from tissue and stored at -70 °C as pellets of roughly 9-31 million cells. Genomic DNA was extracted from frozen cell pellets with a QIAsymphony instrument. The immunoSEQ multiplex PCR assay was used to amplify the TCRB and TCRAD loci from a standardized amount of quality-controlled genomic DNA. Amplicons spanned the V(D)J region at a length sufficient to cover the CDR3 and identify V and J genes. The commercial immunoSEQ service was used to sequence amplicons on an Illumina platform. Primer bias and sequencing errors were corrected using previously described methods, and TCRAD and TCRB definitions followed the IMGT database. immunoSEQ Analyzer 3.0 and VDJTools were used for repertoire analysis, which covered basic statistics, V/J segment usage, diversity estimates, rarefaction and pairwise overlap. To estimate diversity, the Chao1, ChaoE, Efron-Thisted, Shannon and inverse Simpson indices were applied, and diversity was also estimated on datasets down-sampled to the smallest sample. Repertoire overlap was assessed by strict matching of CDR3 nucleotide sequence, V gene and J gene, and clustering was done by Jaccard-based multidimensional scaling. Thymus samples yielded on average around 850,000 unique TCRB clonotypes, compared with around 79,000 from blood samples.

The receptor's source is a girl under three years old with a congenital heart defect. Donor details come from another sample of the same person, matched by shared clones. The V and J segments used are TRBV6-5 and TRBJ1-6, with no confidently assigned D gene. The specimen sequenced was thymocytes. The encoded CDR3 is CASSSPDTSYNSPLHF. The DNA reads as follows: TGTGCCAGCAGTTCCCCAGACACCTCCTATAATTCACCCCTCCACTTT.